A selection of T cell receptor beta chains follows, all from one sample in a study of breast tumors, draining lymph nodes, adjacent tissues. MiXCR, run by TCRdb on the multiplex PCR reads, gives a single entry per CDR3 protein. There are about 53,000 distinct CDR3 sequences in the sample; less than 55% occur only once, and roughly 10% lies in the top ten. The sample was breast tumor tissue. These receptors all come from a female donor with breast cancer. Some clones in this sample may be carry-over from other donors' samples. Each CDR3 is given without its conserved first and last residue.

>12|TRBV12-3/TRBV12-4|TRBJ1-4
ASSLRDIGEKLF
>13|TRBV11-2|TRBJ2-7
ASSLRGAAAYEQY
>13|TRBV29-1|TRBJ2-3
SVWDPGVSTDTQY
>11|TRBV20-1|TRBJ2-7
SAQAVMGTEQY
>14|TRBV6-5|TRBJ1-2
ASSSPRGGINYGYT
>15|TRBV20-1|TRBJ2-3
SARVLAGGSSYNEQY
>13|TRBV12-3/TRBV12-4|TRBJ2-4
ASSLFTSRGNIQY
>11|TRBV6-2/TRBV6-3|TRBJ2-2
ASSYGRHGELF
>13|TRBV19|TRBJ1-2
ASSTTTGTGKGYT
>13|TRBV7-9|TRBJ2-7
ASSREEGDPYEQY
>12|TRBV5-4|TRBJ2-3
ASSTREGSDTQY
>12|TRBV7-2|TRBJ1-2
ASSLAPGTYGYT
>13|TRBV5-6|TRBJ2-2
ASSRRQGATGELF
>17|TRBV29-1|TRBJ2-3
SVEDWGQGLAGGADTQY
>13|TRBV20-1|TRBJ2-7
SAETRTSGSYEQY
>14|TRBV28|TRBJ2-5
ASSGGGVAEGETQY